This T cell receptor (beta chain) was retrieved from a study of early T cells in non-severe SARS-CoV-2 infection. MiXCR, run by TCRdb on the 5' RACE reads, gives a single entry per CDR3 protein. The sample contains about 130,000 distinct CDR3 sequences, just under 15% of which appear only once. In its sample, this clonotype was seen many times. Germline CDR1 PRHDT, CDR2 FYEKMQ (reference sequence). The V and J ends lost 4 bases and 1 base respectively, with 10 bases between them. The CDR3 spans 14 residues. V is TRBV13 and J is TRBJ1-2; D is unclear. The source is an adult who was a healthcare worker with PCR-confirmed SARS-CoV-2 infection or an uninfected control (not recorded which). Sequenced input: whole blood. The DNA of the CDR3 is TGTGCCAGCAGCTCATGGAACCTTAACTATGGCTACACCTTC. Protein sequence: CASSSWNLNYGYTF.